The 22 T cell receptor beta chains reported below all come from one sample, sequenced in a study of T cells in Graves' hyperthyroidism and ophthalmopathy. Authors of the study amplified TCR beta CDR3 regions from RNA transcripts. The primer set for the first-round RT-PCR of the TCR CDR3 was HTBI. TCRdb independently ran MiXCR on the multiplex PCR reads; one entry per CDR3 protein. This sample has some 180,000 distinct CDR3 sequences, with about a sixth found just once. The specimen sequenced was blood. These TCRs come from a woman in her forties or fifties with Graves' hyperthyroidism.

This clonotype was observed many times. The V call is TRBV18, the J call TRBJ1-1; 10 nucleotides line up with TRBD1. This CDR3 has 17 residues. Germline CDR1 is KGHSH and CDR2 is LQKENI. V lost 3 bases to trimming and J lost 1 base; unmatched junction nucleotides: 8. The CDR3 reads CASSPPGQGFANTEAFF. The DNA for the CDR3 is TGTGCCAGCTCACCCCCGGGACAGGGGTTTGCGAACACTGAAGCTTTCTTT.

This sequence joins TRBV20-1 and TRBJ2-7; 7 bases are a match to TRBD2. With V trimmed by 3 bases and J by 3 bases, 11 bases remained unmatched. CDR1 is DFQATT, CDR2 SNEGSKA, per germline (reference sequence). The CDR3 totals 15 residues. The DNA of the CDR3 is TGCAGTGCTAGGACTCCGTTTGCTAGCGGCTACGAGCAGTACTTC. As protein: CSARTPFASGYEQYF.

This clonotype was found a few times. This chain joins TRBV27 and TRBJ1-2; the D gene is possibly TRBD1 (6 bases). Trimming removed 2 bases at V and 5 bases at J, with 12 bases between. The CDR3 extends over 14 amino acids. Germline CDR1 MNHEY, CDR2 SMNVEV (reference sequence). Here the CDR3 reads CASSLHREEYGYTF. In DNA form, the CDR3 reads TGTGCCAGCAGTTTACACAGGGAGGAGTATGGCTACACCTTC.

This clonotype was picked up many times. V gene TRBV15 combines with J gene TRBJ1-2; TRBD1 is a possible D gene (5 bases). Looked up from germline, CDR1 is LNHNV and CDR2 is YYDKDF (reference sequence). V was pared by 0 bases and J by 4 bases, with 9 bases between. The CDR3 is 14 residues long. The CDR3 DNA reads as TGTGCCACCAGCAGAGATAAGGGGAGCTATGGCTACACCTTC. Translation: CATSRDKGSYGYTF.

This clonotype was recorded many times. The chain has TRBV12-3 or TRBV12-4 and TRBJ2-5; tentatively, D is TRBD1 or TRBD2 (5 bases each). Trimming removed 3 bases from V and 0 bases from J, with 11 bases in between. There are 15 residues in the CDR3. In DNA, the CDR3 is TGTGCCAGCAGTTTTCGTGGGACCTACCAAGAGACCCAGTACTTC. Its protein product is CASSFRGTYQETQYF.

The gene calls are TRBV6-2 or TRBV6-3 and TRBJ2-1, with D perhaps assigned TRBD1 or TRBD2 (5 bases each). Germline assignment: CDR1 MNHEY and CDR2 SVGEGT. V lost 6 bases to trimming and J lost 9 bases, with 18 bases between them. The length of the CDR3 is 14 residues. The CDR3 sequence is CASSDPGTSSEQFF. The CDR3 DNA reads TGTGCCAGCAGCGACCCCGGGACCTCCTCTGAGCAGTTCTTC.

V gene TRBV6-1 combines with J gene TRBJ1-5, with D possibly being TRBD1 (5 bases). CDR1 MNHNS and CDR2 SASEGT come from the germline V gene. V lost 2 bases, J lost 6 bases, and 17 bases lay in between. CDR3 length: 16 amino acids. The DNA of the CDR3 is TGTGCCAGCAGTGAATGGGCCAGGGCGGGTGTTCAGCCCCAGCATTTT. Encoded protein: CASSEWARAGVQPQHF.

This clonotype has ten or more counts. V and J are TRBV27 and TRBJ2-7; TRBD2 matches 7 bases. J gave up 3 bases and V 4 bases, and 6 bases lay outside the gene matches. Germline lookup yields CDR1 MNHEY and CDR2 SMNVEV (reference sequence). The CDR3 loop spans 14 amino acids. The CDR3 spells CASSSLREIYEQYF. The CDR3 nucleotides are TGTGCCAGCAGTTCACTGCGGGAGATCTACGAGCAGTACTTC.

This clonotype has a count of ten or more. This chain joins TRBV27 and TRBJ1-1, with TRBD1 as a possible D gene (6 bases). Germline CDR1 and CDR2: MNHEY and SMNVEV (reference sequence). The length of the CDR3 is 17 residues. Trimming left V 2 bases short and J 4 bases short, with 20 bases between. The CDR3 coding sequence is TGTGCCAGCAGTTTAGGGCAGGGGATGCTAATGAGCACTGAAGCTTTCTTT. Protein: CASSLGQGMLMSTEAFF.

This clonotype was seen repeatedly, ten times or more. The rearrangement joins TRBV30 to TRBJ1-5; D is undetermined. The CDR3 sequence is 14 residues long. Germline CDR1 GTSNPN, CDR2 SVGIG (reference sequence). V lost 0 bases, J lost 6 bases, and 12 bases lay in between. The CDR3 protein is CAWSVGQVPQPQHF. The CDR3 DNA is TGTGCCTGGAGTGTAGGGCAGGTGCCTCAGCCCCAGCATTTT. The whole variable domain, remainder taken from reference TRBV30 and TRBJ1-5, is SQTIHQWPATLVQPVGSPLSLECTVEGTSNPNLYWYRQAAGRGLQLLFYSVGIGQISSEVPQNLSASRPQDRQFILSSKKLLLSDSGFYLCAWSVGQVPQPQHFGDGTRLSIL.

This clonotype was counted between two and nine times. This rearrangement joins TRBV18 to TRBJ1-1; D ambiguous. The CDR3 contains 13 residues. The germline V gene has CDR1 KGHSH and CDR2 LQKENI. Trimming pared 6 bases from V and 5 bases from J, leaving 13 bases between. The CDR3 spells CASSRGGSTEAFF. DNA of the CDR3: TGTGCCAGCTCGCGAGGTGGGTCTACTGAAGCTTTCTTT.

The gene calls are TRBV18 and TRBJ2-7, with D hard to call. Trimming cost V 0 bases and J 3 bases, with 15 bases left between them. The V gene's germline CDR1 is KGHSH and CDR2 LQKENI. The CDR3 covers 16 residues. The CDR3 reads CASSPPLGSPNYEQYF. The DNA of the CDR3 is TGTGCCAGCTCACCACCGCTAGGCAGTCCAAACTACGAGCAGTACTTC.

This clonotype appeared many times. This rearrangement joins TRBV12-3 or TRBV12-4 to TRBJ1-2; the D gene is possibly TRBD1 (5 bases). With 3 bases removed from V and 5 bases from J, the gap between germline ends came to 10 bases. The CDR3 runs to 13 residues. The DNA of the CDR3 is TGTGCCAGCAGTTTGAGGGGTTGGTATGGCTACACCTTC. Translated: CASSLRGWYGYTF.

This chain connects TRBV6-1 to TRBJ1-2; no definite D call. CDR3 length: 15 residues. Germline-derived CDR1 and CDR2 are MNHNS and SASEGT. Trimming pared 1 base from V and 3 bases from J, leaving 12 bases between. CDR3 coding DNA: TGTGCCAGCAGTGAAGTAGGGCAGGCTCACTATGGCTACACCTTC. Translated: CASSEVGQAHYGYTF.

Many counts were recorded for this clonotype. The gene calls are TRBV6-1 and TRBJ1-5; D is unresolved. Germline V CDR1 and CDR2: MNHNS, SASEGT. V dropped 2 bases and J dropped 5 bases, with 16 bases sitting between them. This CDR3 contains 16 residues. This chain's CDR3 is CASSESVMTFDQPQHF. In DNA, the CDR3 is TGTGCCAGCAGTGAATCGGTAATGACATTCGATCAGCCCCAGCATTTT.

This clonotype showed up many times. V and J are TRBV28 and TRBJ2-1, with TRBD2 matching 9 bases. CDR1 and CDR2 (germline): MDHEN, SYDVKM. The CDR3 runs to 17 residues. J lost 7 bases, V lost 4 bases, and 14 bases had no gene match. The CDR3 coding sequence is TGTGCCAGCAGTTCAACGCATAGCGGGAGAAGGGGGAATGAGCAGTTCTTC. It is translated as CASSSTHSGRRGNEQFF.

This clonotype appeared a few times. V gene TRBV25-1 combines with J gene TRBJ1-6; no reliable D call. The germline gives CDR1 MGHDK, CDR2 SYGVNS. V lost 6 bases and J lost 14, with 14 bases in between. This CDR3 comprises 12 residues. This CDR3 reads CASSWPDQSLHF. The CDR3 DNA reads as TGTGCCAGCAGCTGGCCCGACCAATCCCTCCACTTT.

This clonotype occurred a few times. The V and J genes are TRBV5-4 and TRBJ2-7; D gene unclear. Germline-derived CDR1 and CDR2 are SGHNT and YYREEE (reference sequence). Trimming took off 0 bases at V and 0 bases at J, with 7 bases between the two ends. The CDR3 runs 14 residues. CDR3 nucleotides: TGTGCCAGCAGCTTGGAGGCGATCTCCTACGAGCAGTACTTC. This gives the protein CASSLEAISYEQYF.

The chain carries TRBV28 and TRBJ2-3; D ambiguous. V was trimmed by 5 bases and J by 0 bases, leaving 6 bases between them. Looked up from germline, CDR1 is MDHEN and CDR2 is SYDVKM. The CDR3 has 13 residues. CDR3 nucleotide sequence: TGTGCCAGCAGTACCCCTAGCACAGATACGCAGTATTTT. This encodes CASSTPSTDTQYF.

This clonotype was seen repeatedly, ten times or more. The J gene is TRBJ1-1, the V gene TRBV18, with a weak D call TRBD1 (5 bases). CDR1 and CDR2 (germline): KGHSH, LQKENI. The V end was cut by 2 bases, the J end by 3 bases, with 7 bases between. The length of the CDR3 is 13 residues. The CDR3 DNA reads as TGTGCCAGCTCACCATCCAGGGACACTGAAGCTTTCTTT. Its protein is CASSPSRDTEAFF.

At least ten counts were recorded for this clonotype. The chain couples TRBV12-3 or TRBV12-4 to TRBJ2-5; D unclear. Trimming stripped 4 bases from V and 5 bases from J, with 11 bases between. The CDR3 is made up of 13 amino acids. The chain's CDR3 is CASSSLKGETQYF. As DNA, the CDR3 is TGTGCCAGCAGTTCCCTCAAAGGGGAGACCCAGTACTTC.

Ten or more counts support this clonotype. V gene TRBV19 combines with J gene TRBJ1-2; the D is unclear. Trimming shortened V by 0 bases and J by 4 bases, and 12 bases separated the two germline ends. CDR1 LNHDA and CDR2 SQIVND come from the germline V gene (reference sequence). The length of the CDR3 is 15 residues. CDR3 in amino acids: CASSIESSWGYGYTF. The CDR3 DNA follows: TGTGCCAGTAGTATAGAGTCGTCTTGGGGCTATGGCTACACCTTC.